There are a few counts of the clone carrying this T cell receptor beta chain. The antigen is unknown. Sequenced by immunoSEQ multiplex PCR; TCRdb stores in-frame clones only, minus some. The table includes tens of thousands of clones, around 82% detected once. This entry comes from a study of T cell responses to AZD1222 COVID-19 vaccine. Findings and limits, study-wide: Most donors were white British and more were female, and clonal diversity was possibly underestimated. Spike-specific TCR repertoires showed rising breadth and depth after two AZD1222 doses. Close to half of all spike-specific TCRs reportedly target regions of the variants that are unmutated.

The sequencing used peripheral blood, collected on day 0 of AZD1222 vaccination. The receptor was isolated from an adult in good health.

Written as DNA, the CDR3 is TGTGCCAGCAGCTTTGACCGGACAGGGAATAGCATATCGAATTCACCCCTCCACTTT. It specifies CASSFDRTGNSISNSPLHF. The chain joins TRBV12-1 to TRBJ1-6; whether TRBD1, the table's D call, matches the DNA was not checked. TRBV12-1 is described as a pseudogene. The CDR3 extends over 19 amino acids.